The TCR beta chain described here comes from a study of T cells in localized non-small cell lung cancer. Overall study findings and caveats: Appearances in adjacent lung were noted for a median approximately 50 of the top 100 tumor clones. The greatest T cell clonality was found in uninvolved adjacent lung (higher than in tumor). Heterogeneity is still possible, as just one tumor region was sequenced.

Of note for this clone: Its specificity is unknown.

Assay: immunoSEQ multiplex PCR; the TCRdb copy retains only in-frame clones and omits some. Of 7,000 to 9,000 clones detected, approximately 94% appear once; the ten largest clones hold under 3.5%. V lost 4 bases to trimming and J lost 4 bases; unmatched junction nucleotides: 3. Germline lookup yields CDR1 MNHEY and CDR2 SVGAGI. The CDR3 totals 14 residues. The sequence was collected from a woman aged 35 to 75 with stage I lung adenocarcinoma. The chain joins TRBV6-5 to TRBJ2-1; TRBD1 aligns across 8 bases. The material was peripheral blood, obtained before any cancer treatment. In nucleotides, the CDR3 is TGTGCCAGCAGTTCCCGACAGGGGTACAATGAGCAGTTCTTC. Its protein product is CASSSRQGYNEQFF.